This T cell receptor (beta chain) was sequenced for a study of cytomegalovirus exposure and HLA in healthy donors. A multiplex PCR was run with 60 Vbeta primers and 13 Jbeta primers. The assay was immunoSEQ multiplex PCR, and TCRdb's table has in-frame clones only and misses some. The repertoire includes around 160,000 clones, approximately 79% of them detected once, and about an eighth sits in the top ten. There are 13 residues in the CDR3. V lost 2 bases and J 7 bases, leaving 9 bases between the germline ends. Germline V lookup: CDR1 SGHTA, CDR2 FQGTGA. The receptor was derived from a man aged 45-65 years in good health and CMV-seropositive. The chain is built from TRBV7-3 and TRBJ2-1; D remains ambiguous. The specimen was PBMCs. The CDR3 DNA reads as TGTGCCAGCAGCTTAGGCAGGCAGAATGAGCAGTTCTTC. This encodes CASSLGRQNEQFF.